Given below is one T cell receptor (beta chain) in context. Its antigen remains unknown. The V segment lost 4 bases and the J segment 7 bases; nucleotides outside the gene matches: 8. Germline lookup yields CDR1 SGHAT and CDR2 FQNNGV. The CDR3 spans 16 residues. A multiplex PCR was run with 60 Vbeta primers and 13 Jbeta primers. Profiling relied on immunoSEQ multiplex PCR, and the TCRdb table lists in-frame clones only, not all of them. Among some 200,000 clones listed, 80% to 85% were seen once. The data stem from a study of cytomegalovirus exposure and HLA in healthy donors. Study overall: Unique TCRs numbering roughly 85 million, obtained from HLA-typed donors, made up an early data release.

Study findings and constraints: One cluster of highly shared sequence variants probably arose as a sequencing artifact.

Sequencing input: PBMCs. The clonotype comes from a middle-aged man in good health and CMV-seropositive. The chain recombines TRBV11-2 with TRBJ2-3, with TRBD2 identical over 13 bases. The CDR3 here is CASSWGTSGGANTQYF. CDR3 nucleotides: TGTGCCAGCAGCTGGGGAACTAGCGGGGGGGCGAATACGCAGTATTTT.